The present T cell receptor beta chain was sequenced within a study of blood T cell repertoires in COVID-19. Sequencing used immunoSEQ multiplex PCR; TCRdb keeps in-frame clones, though not all of them. The table includes approximately 350,000 clones, around 90% detected once. Per germline, CDR1 SGHTS and CDR2 YDEGEE. The ends lost 5 bases at V and 3 bases at J; junction bases unmatched: 9. The CDR3 runs to 15 residues. The rearrangement uses TRBV5-8 and TRBJ1-1, with 8 positions matching TRBD1. The receptor was isolated from a man aged 35 to 55 with acute or convalescent COVID-19. Sequences were obtained from peripheral blood. The CDR3 loop reads CASRHRTGTDTEAFF. The DNA of the CDR3 is TGTGCCAGCAGACACCGGACAGGGACCGACACTGAAGCTTTCTTT.